Presented here are 31 T cell receptor beta chains from one specimen sequenced in a study of human T cells and chemical hapten exposure. The time point here: pre-sensitization, week 0. The treatment is: therapeutic diphenylcyclopropenone sensitization with weekly scalp DPC. TCRdb re-called the RACE reads with MiXCR, one entry per CDR3 protein. This table has a few hundred thousand distinct CDR3 sequences, about 8.1% appearing once. This specimen consisted of whole blood, obtained in connection with sensitization to the hapten diphenylcyclopropenone (DPC). Source of these receptors: a woman between 35 and 50 years old with alopecia areata. Some clones in this sample may be carry-over from other donors' samples.

This clonotype was observed a handful of times. Its ends do not fully match the called genes, so a read error is possible. The V and J genes are TRBV6-1 and TRBJ1-1; D is ambiguous. This CDR3 has 10 amino acids. Germline assignment: CDR1 MNHNS and CDR2 SASEGT. CDR3 bases: TGTGCCAGCAGAGGCCCGCGGTTGGTCTTT. Protein product: CASRGPRLVF.

V gene TRBV28 combines with J gene TRBJ2-5; the D call may be TRBD1 or TRBD2 (6 bases each). The V gene lost 8 bases and the J gene lost 4 bases, with 17 bases spanning the gap. The CDR3 sequence is 14 residues long. From germline, CDR1 is MDHEN and CDR2 SYDVKM. CDR3 sequence reads: CASQRDRGPETQYF. The DNA for the CDR3 is TGTGCCAGCCAACGAGACCGGGGGCCAGAGACCCAGTACTTC.

In this sample, this clonotype turned up many times. V usage is TRBV7-2 and J usage is TRBJ1-1; TRBD1 matches at 11 bases. CDR3 length equals 15 residues. Germline V lookup: CDR1 SGHTA, CDR2 FQGNSA. Losses at the gene ends were 1 base for V and 4 bases for J; bases not matched to a gene: 2. CDR3 amino acids: CASSLGGTGGTEAFF. Here the CDR3 DNA reads TGTGCCAGCAGCTTAGGCGGGACAGGGGGCACTGAAGCTTTCTTT.

This clonotype was counted only a few times. This chain joins TRBV6-2 or TRBV6-3 and TRBJ2-2, with 8 bases that match TRBD2. The CDR3 consists of 16 residues. V dropped 8 bases and J dropped 2; count of bases not matched to a gene: 10. Germline values: CDR1 MNHEY, CDR2 SVGEGT. For the CDR3, the DNA is TGTGCCAGCGAGACCAGCGGGAGAGACAACACCGGGGAGCTGTTTTTT. As protein: CASETSGRDNTGELFF.

The CDR3 sequence: CASSLVLARGETQYF. The CDR3 region has the DNA TGTGCCAGCAGCTTAGTCTTAGCCCGGGGGGAGACCCAGTACTTC. The chain employs TRBV7-2 and TRBJ2-5; a possible D gene is TRBD2 (6 bases). Germline V gene lookup returns CDR1 SGHTA and CDR2 FQGNSA. V lost 1 base, J lost 5 bases, and 14 bases lay in between. This CDR3 has 15 amino acids. Looking up the rest from reference TRBV7-2 and TRBJ2-5 gives the full variable domain: GAGVSQSPSNKVTEKGKDVELRCDPISGHTALYWYRQSLGQGLEFLIYFQGNSAPDKSGLPSDRFSAERTGGSVSTLTIQRTQQEDSAVYLCASSLVLARGETQYFGPGTRLLVL.

In this sample, this clonotype turned up many times. The rearrangement uses TRBV4-2 and TRBJ2-7, with D perhaps TRBD2 (5 bases). Trimming pared 3 bases from V and 4 bases from J, leaving 10 bases between. Per germline, CDR1 LGHNA and CDR2 YNFKEQ. CDR3 size: 13 residues. CDR3: CASSQDLAYEQYF. The CDR3 DNA follows: TGTGCCAGCAGCCAGGACCTAGCATACGAGCAGTACTTC.

This clonotype was seen only a few times. The chain combines TRBV11-1 with TRBJ2-5, with D perhaps TRBD1 (6 bases). The CDR3 length is 15 residues. Looked up from germline, CDR1 is SGHAT and CDR2 is FQDESV (reference sequence). The V and J ends lost 5 bases and 1 base respectively, with 14 bases between them. The CDR3 is CASSQWTDRQETQYF. DNA of the CDR3: TGTGCCAGCAGCCAGTGGACAGATCGCCAAGAGACCCAGTACTTC.

At least ten counts were recorded for this clonotype. The gene calls are TRBV5-1 and TRBJ2-7, with 11 bases identical to TRBD1. V shed 4 bases and J 2 bases; nucleotides not matched to a gene: 8. The CDR3 consists of 16 residues. The V gene's germline CDR1 is SGHRS and CDR2 YFSETQ. CDR3 bases: TGCGCCAGCAGCGACGGCCCGGGACAGGGGGCCTACGAGCAGTACTTC. Its protein product is CASSDGPGQGAYEQYF.

This clonotype has at least ten counts. This chain connects TRBV5-6 to TRBJ2-3; 11 nucleotides match TRBD2. J gave up 3 bases and V 2 bases, and 8 bases lay outside the gene matches. The CDR3 runs 17 residues. Looked up from germline, CDR1 is SGHDT and CDR2 is YYEEEE. The CDR3 here is CASSFGLAGGRTDTQYF. The CDR3 coding sequence is TGTGCCAGCAGCTTCGGTCTAGCGGGAGGTAGAACAGATACGCAGTATTTT.

The chain uses TRBV11-2 and TRBJ2-1; D is ambiguous. The germline V gene encodes CDR1 SGHAT and CDR2 FQNNGV. There are 17 residues in the CDR3. Trimming cost V 2 bases and J 0 bases, with 14 bases left between them. CDR3 sequence reads: CASSLIVRRLSYNEQFF. In DNA, the CDR3 is TGTGCCAGCAGCTTAATCGTACGGCGCCTCTCCTACAATGAGCAGTTCTTC.

In this sample, this clonotype turned up a few times. V gene TRBV24-1 combines with J gene TRBJ2-1; possibly TRBD1 for D (5 bases). This CDR3 region has 14 residues. Germline V gene data show CDR1 as KGHDR and CDR2 as SFDVKD. Trimming removed 8 bases at V and 0 bases at J, with 10 bases between. CDR3: CATMDRGSYNEQFF. CDR3 nucleotide sequence: TGTGCCACCATGGATAGGGGCTCCTACAATGAGCAGTTCTTC.

This clonotype was found many times. The chain employs TRBV7-2 and TRBJ1-2, with no clear D. This CDR3 spans 11 amino acids. V lost 4 bases to trimming and J lost 2 bases, with 2 bases between them. The germline CDR1 and CDR2 sequences are SGHTA and FQGNSA. The CDR3 sequence: CASSSNYGYTF. In nucleotides, the CDR3 is TGTGCCAGCAGCTCGAACTATGGCTACACCTTC.

This clonotype appeared a few times. The rearrangement links TRBV2 to TRBJ1-1; TRBD1 matches at 7 bases. The germline gives CDR1 SNHLY, CDR2 FYNNEI. The CDR3 is made up of 13 amino acids. Germline trimming cut 6 bases from V and 5 bases from J; bases unmatched to any gene: 6. As DNA, the CDR3 is TGTGCCAGCAGGACAGGGATTGTTACTGAAGCTTTCTTT. It encodes CASRTGIVTEAFF.

The sample holds a few counts of this clonotype. This chain links TRBV29-1 with TRBJ1-5, with a weak D call TRBD1 (5 bases). Germline loops: CDR1 SQVTM, CDR2 ANQGSEA. V was clipped by 5 bases and J by 5 bases, with 13 bases between them. The CDR3 is made up of 13 amino acids. The CDR3 bases are TGCAGCGTTAAAGCGGTAGGGGATCAGCCCCAGCATTTT. Amino acid sequence: CSVKAVGDQPQHF.

The genes are TRBV3-1 and TRBJ2-4; TRBD2 matches 13 bases. The V segment lost 4 bases and the J segment 1 base; nucleotides outside the gene matches: 10. The CDR3 runs to 19 residues. CDR1 is LGHDT, CDR2 YNNKEL, per germline (reference sequence). The CDR3 nucleotides are TGTGCCAGCAGCCCACGGACTAGCGGGAGCTCCTGGGCCAAAAACATTCAGTACTTC. Protein: CASSPRTSGSSWAKNIQYF.

This clonotype was found a few times. This chain joins TRBV28 and TRBJ2-7; perhaps TRBD1 as D (5 bases). Per germline, CDR1 MDHEN and CDR2 SYDVKM. Trimming shortened V by 5 bases and J by 3 bases, and 11 bases separated the two germline ends. The CDR3 contains 13 residues. As DNA, the CDR3 is TGTGCCAGCAGTCAGGGATCTGACTACGAGCAGTACTTC. Translated, it gives CASSQGSDYEQYF.

This clonotype occurred many times. This chain links TRBV5-1 with TRBJ2-1; TRBD2 agrees at 11 bases. The germline CDR1 and CDR2 sequences are SGHRS and YFSETQ. CDR3 length: 16 amino acids. Trimming at V came to 3 bases and at J to 3 bases, leaving 5 bases not matched to a gene. The CDR3 loop reads CASSSIAGGFYNEQFF. In nucleotides, the CDR3 is TGCGCCAGCAGCTCTATAGCGGGAGGGTTCTACAATGAGCAGTTCTTC.

This clonotype appeared a few times. This chain joins TRBV14 and TRBJ2-4; D perhaps matches TRBD2 (5 bases). Per germline, CDR1 SGHDN and CDR2 FVKESK. V gave up 4 bases and J gave up 9 bases, with 13 bases separating them. The length of the CDR3 is 13 residues. The CDR3 nucleotides read TGTGCCAGCAGCCTGATACCCGAGGGCATTCAGTACTTC. Protein sequence: CASSLIPEGIQYF.

In this sample, this clonotype turned up many times. The chain links TRBV6-1 to TRBJ2-4; 9 positions agree with TRBD2. This CDR3 spans 15 amino acids. The trim removed 0 bases at V and 6 bases at J, leaving 3 bases unmatched. Germline CDR1 MNHNS, CDR2 SASEGT. The chain's CDR3 is CASSEAAGGRNIQYF. The CDR3, as DNA: TGTGCCAGCAGTGAAGCCGCGGGAGGGCGAAACATTCAGTACTTC.

The genes are TRBV27 and TRBJ2-3, with D possibly TRBD2 on 7 matching bases. V was pared by 5 bases and J by 0 bases, with 18 bases between. The CDR3 is made up of 17 amino acids. Germline V lookup: CDR1 MNHEY, CDR2 SMNVEV (reference sequence). The CDR3 sequence is CASSRQVRSGSTDTQYF. CDR3 nucleotide sequence: TGTGCCAGCAGTCGACAGGTCCGTAGCGGGAGCACAGATACGCAGTATTTT.

This clonotype was counted a few times. The chain carries TRBV6-5 and TRBJ2-5; 11 bases line up with TRBD2. CDR1 and CDR2 (germline): MNHEY, SVGAGI. The CDR3 is 16 residues long. Unmatched junction bases numbered 4, after V lost 0 bases and J lost 4 bases. CDR3 protein: CASSYSSGTSGETQYF. CDR3 sequence (DNA): TGTGCCAGCAGTTACTCGTCCGGGACTAGCGGAGAGACCCAGTACTTC.

A few counts support this clonotype. The chain is built from TRBV11-1 and TRBJ1-1; 9 bases align to TRBD1. This CDR3 contains 16 residues. Per the germline V gene, CDR1 is SGHAT and CDR2 is FQDESV (reference sequence). V lost 5 bases and J lost 0; bases outside the gene matches: 7. CDR3 loop: CASSTRDRDLNTEAFF. The CDR3 DNA is TGTGCCAGCAGCACTCGGGACAGGGACCTGAACACTGAAGCTTTCTTT.

This clonotype was seen only a few times. This chain connects TRBV28 to TRBJ2-5; no clear D. The CDR3 is made up of 16 amino acids. Germline assignment: CDR1 MDHEN and CDR2 SYDVKM. Trimming pared 4 bases from V and 7 bases from J, leaving 22 bases between. CDR3 region: CASSSIRDADLGTQYF. The CDR3 nucleotides are TGTGCCAGCAGTTCGATTCGAGACGCCGACCTGGGGACCCAGTACTTC.

The chain joins TRBV3-1 to TRBJ2-1, with 7 nucleotides matching TRBD2. The CDR3 spans 14 residues. V was clipped by 4 bases and J by 5 bases; unmatched bases: 5. The germline CDR1 and CDR2 sequences are LGHDT and YNNKEL (reference sequence). The CDR3 DNA sequence: TGTGCCAGCAGCCCGCGGGAGCGCGACAATGAGCAGTTCTTC. Translated, it gives CASSPRERDNEQFF.

The sample holds a few counts of this clonotype. The chain recombines TRBV15 with TRBJ2-7, with 8 bases aligning to TRBD1. J gave up 0 bases and V 3 bases, and 4 bases lay outside the gene matches. Looked up from germline, CDR1 is LNHNV and CDR2 is YYDKDF (reference sequence). This CDR3 has 15 amino acids. The CDR3 reads CATSRGQALSYEQYF. DNA of the CDR3: TGTGCCACCAGCAGGGGACAGGCCCTCTCCTACGAGCAGTACTTC.

The table lists this clonotype with a count of one. This chain connects TRBV6-2 or TRBV6-3 to TRBJ1-1, with TRBD1 as a possible D gene (5 bases). In germline, CDR1 is MNHEY, CDR2 SVGEGT. With 6 bases removed from V and 1 base from J, the gap between germline ends came to 9 bases. This CDR3 region has 13 residues. CDR3 sequence: CASRVTGNTEAFF. Here the CDR3 DNA reads TGTGCCAGCAGAGTAACAGGGAACACTGAAGCTTTCTTT.

This clonotype was seen more than once but under ten times. This chain connects TRBV28 to TRBJ2-7; perhaps TRBD1 as D (5 bases). V lost 3 bases, J lost 6 bases, and 15 bases lay in between. CDR1 and CDR2 from the germline V gene are MDHEN and SYDVKM. The CDR3 has 14 residues. The CDR3, as DNA: TGTGCCAGCAGTTTGCGTGGACAAATTTCCGAGCAGTACTTC. It encodes CASSLRGQISEQYF. Variable domain in full (rest from reference TRBV28 and TRBJ2-7): DVKVTQSSRYLVKRTGEKVFLECVQDMDHENMFWYRQDPGLGLRLIYFSYDVKMKEKGDIPEGYSVSREKKERFSLILESASTNQTSMYLCASSLRGQISEQYFGPGTRLTVT.

This clonotype was detected many times. The genes are TRBV12-3 or TRBV12-4 and TRBJ1-2; no firm D call. The germline V and J ends were trimmed by 6 bases and 5 bases, with 4 bases remaining between them. There are 10 residues in the CDR3. The DNA for the CDR3 is TGTGCCAGCAGGGGGTATGGCTACACCTTC. It encodes CASRGYGYTF.

The chain recombines TRBV5-1 with TRBJ2-1; D might be TRBD2 (6 bases). V was clipped by 0 bases and J by 7 bases, with 20 bases between them. The length of the CDR3 is 17 residues. Germline V CDR1 and CDR2: SGHRS, YFSETQ. CDR3 amino acids: CASSLASRSGVSNEQFF. The CDR3 DNA follows: TGCGCCAGCAGCTTGGCCTCTAGATCGGGAGTTTCGAATGAGCAGTTCTTC. Complete variable domain (other parts from reference TRBV5-1 and TRBJ2-1): KAGVTQTPRYLIKTRGQQVTLSCSPISGHRSVSWYQQTPGQGLQFLFEYFSETQRNKGNFPGRFSGRQFSNSRSEMNVSTLELGDSALYLCASSLASRSGVSNEQFFGPGTRLTVL.

There are a few counts of this clonotype. The V gene is TRBV27, the J gene TRBJ2-7; D is tentatively TRBD1 or TRBD2 (5 bases each). The CDR3 loop spans 16 amino acids. Germline-derived CDR1 and CDR2 are MNHEY and SMNVEV (reference sequence). The ends were cut back, 2 bases at V and 1 base at J, with 15 bases in the middle. The chain's CDR3 is CASSLGTGQTSYEQYF. DNA for the CDR3: TGTGCCAGCAGTTTAGGTACGGGGCAGACATCCTACGAGCAGTACTTC.

In the case of this clonotype: The CDR3 does not close with the conserved phenylalanine or tryptophan, likely indicating a read error. The rearrangement uses TRBV28 and TRBJ1-1, with 7 bases lining up with TRBD1. V trimming: 1 base; J trimming: 0 bases; junction bases outside the gene matches: 5. Per germline, CDR1 MDHEN and CDR2 SYDVKM. The length of the CDR3 is 16 residues. This CDR3 reads CASSLSRGKMNTEAFL. In nucleotides, the CDR3 is TGTGCCAGCAGTTTATCCAGGGGGAAGATGAACACTGAAGCTTTCCTT.